These T cell receptor beta chains were read from a single sample in a study of PD-L1 blockade in urothelial cancer. TCRdb's table, derived via immunoSEQ multiplex PCR, lists solely in-frame clones and lacks some. The sample contains more than 40,000 clones, roughly 86% of which appear only once. This specimen consisted of PBMCs, obtained around atezolizumab (anti-PD-L1) treatment. These receptors all come from a man aged 55 to 70 with urothelial cancer. Each CDR3 is given with its conserved first and last residue. Each record gives: CDR3 DNA, CDR3 protein, D gene, clone size, J gene, V gene. D genes are given only for firm matches. The size field is filled for only some rows; it gives once, few, many or a size class.

CDR3 DNA: TGTGCCAGCAGCGTAGCAGGCTCTCTGGGCGGCTACACCTTC; CDR3 protein: CASSVAGSLGGYTF; D gene: -; clone size: once; J gene: TRBJ1-2; V gene: TRBV9
CDR3 DNA: TGTGCCAGCACCCGGCAGAGGGTATTCTATAATTCACCCCTCCACTTT; CDR3 protein: CASTRQRVFYNSPLHF; D gene: -; clone size: few; J gene: TRBJ1-6; V gene: TRBV2
CDR3 DNA: TGTGCCAGTAGTATAGACAGGGGTGGACAGCCCCAGCATTTT; CDR3 protein: CASSIDRGGQPQHF; D gene: -; clone size: -; J gene: TRBJ1-5; V gene: TRBV19
CDR3 DNA: TGCGCCAGCAGCCCCAGGACAACTAGCACAGATACGCAGTATTTT; CDR3 protein: CASSPRTTSTDTQYF; D gene: -; clone size: -; J gene: TRBJ2-3; V gene: TRBV5-1
CDR3 DNA: TGTGCCTGGAGGGGGGGACAGGGGACATACGGCGTTGGGCAGTTCTTC; CDR3 protein: CAWRGGQGTYGVGQFF; D gene: TRBD1; clone size: -; J gene: TRBJ2-1; V gene: TRBV30
CDR3 DNA: TGTGCCAGCAGCCAGGGACAGAATAATGAAAAACTGTTTTTT; CDR3 protein: CASSQGQNNEKLFF; D gene: TRBD1; clone size: once; J gene: TRBJ1-4; V gene: TRBV7-9
CDR3 DNA: TGCGCCAGCAGCCAAGCCACTAGCGAATATGAGCAGTTCTTC; CDR3 protein: CASSQATSEYEQFF; D gene: TRBD2; clone size: -; J gene: TRBJ2-1; V gene: TRBV4-3
CDR3 DNA: TGTGCTAGCAGCTTAGGGGTTAAGCGGCAAGAGACCCAGTACTTC; CDR3 protein: CASSLGVKRQETQYF; D gene: -; clone size: -; J gene: TRBJ2-5; V gene: TRBV7-7
CDR3 DNA: TGTGCCACCCGGTCTTTAGGAGGAGGGCCTAGAGTTGGGGAGACCCAGTACTTC; CDR3 protein: CATRSLGGGPRVGETQYF; D gene: -; clone size: once; J gene: TRBJ2-5; V gene: TRBV15
CDR3 DNA: TGCGCCAGCAGCCAAGGGACAGGGGTATATCTGAAACAACTGTTTTTT; CDR3 protein: CASSQGTGVYLKQLFF; D gene: TRBD1; clone size: -; J gene: TRBJ1-4; V gene: TRBV4-3
CDR3 DNA: TGCGCCAGCAGCTTGGGCACGGAGGCGTGGGCTGAAGCTTTCTTT; CDR3 protein: CASSLGTEAWAEAFF; D gene: -; clone size: -; J gene: TRBJ1-1; V gene: TRBV5-1
CDR3 DNA: TGTGCCAGCAGCCCGACCGGGGGAAACACCATATATTTT; CDR3 protein: CASSPTGGNTIYF; D gene: -; clone size: -; J gene: TRBJ1-3; V gene: TRBV11-2
CDR3 DNA: TGTGCCAGTGGAGGGAAAGCACCGGGACTAGCGGGTACGCAGTATTTT; CDR3 protein: CASGGKAPGLAGTQYF; D gene: TRBD2; clone size: -; J gene: TRBJ2-3; V gene: TRBV19
CDR3 DNA: TGTGCCAGCAGCTTACCGGGACTCATCTATAATGAGCAGTTCTTC; CDR3 protein: CASSLPGLIYNEQFF; D gene: -; clone size: -; J gene: TRBJ2-1; V gene: TRBV7-9
CDR3 DNA: TGTGCCAGCAGCTTCGGGACTAGCGGGAGGCCTCCCACGGGCGGGGAGCTGTTTTTT; CDR3 protein: CASSFGTSGRPPTGGELFF; D gene: TRBD2; clone size: -; J gene: TRBJ2-2; V gene: TRBV5-4
CDR3 DNA: TGTGCCAGCTCACCAGGGCTAGCAGAGACCCAGTACTTC; CDR3 protein: CASSPGLAETQYF; D gene: -; clone size: -; J gene: TRBJ2-5; V gene: TRBV18
CDR3 DNA: TGCGCCAGCAGCCAAGGGGGGGACTTTTCCTACGAGCAGTACTTC; CDR3 protein: CASSQGGDFSYEQYF; D gene: -; clone size: -; J gene: TRBJ2-7; V gene: TRBV4-1
CDR3 DNA: TGCGCCAGCATGCCGCGGGAGGGCCAAGAAAATGAGCAGTTCTTC; CDR3 protein: CASMPREGQENEQFF; D gene: TRBD2; clone size: once; J gene: TRBJ2-1; V gene: TRBV5-1
CDR3 DNA: TGTGCCAGCAGCCCTCAGGGTTCCAACACCATATATTTT; CDR3 protein: CASSPQGSNTIYF; D gene: -; clone size: -; J gene: TRBJ1-3; V gene: TRBV7-6
CDR3 DNA: TGTGCCAGTAGTCGGGTCGATAGGGGGCACAATGAGCAGTTCTTC; CDR3 protein: CASSRVDRGHNEQFF; D gene: TRBD1; clone size: -; J gene: TRBJ2-1; V gene: TRBV19
CDR3 DNA: TGTGCCAGCAGACGGCAACAGGAATCTGGAAACACCATATATTTT; CDR3 protein: CASRRQQESGNTIYF; D gene: -; clone size: -; J gene: TRBJ1-3; V gene: TRBV6-5
CDR3 DNA: TGTGCCAGCAGCTTAGCGATTAGCGGGAGCAGAGAGACCCAGTACTTC; CDR3 protein: CASSLAISGSRETQYF; D gene: TRBD2; clone size: -; J gene: TRBJ2-5; V gene: TRBV7-6
CDR3 DNA: TGTGCCAGCAGTTCCTACAGGGGAGCTAACTATGGCTACACCTTC; CDR3 protein: CASSSYRGANYGYTF; D gene: TRBD1; clone size: -; J gene: TRBJ1-2; V gene: TRBV28
CDR3 DNA: TGTGCCAGCAGCTTAGAGCGGGGGTTAGCCTACAATGAGCAGTTCTTC; CDR3 protein: CASSLERGLAYNEQFF; D gene: TRBD2; clone size: once; J gene: TRBJ2-1; V gene: TRBV13
CDR3 DNA: TGTGCCTACCTTGAGGGAGCGGGAGAAAAACTGTTTTTT; CDR3 protein: CAYLEGAGEKLFF; D gene: -; clone size: -; J gene: TRBJ1-4; V gene: TRBV30